This T cell receptor (beta chain) was identified in a study of CD8 T cells in ankylosing spondylitis. The study's findings and limits: For ankylosing spondylitis blood, a TCR beta motif of 7 to 9 highly homologous variants appeared characteristic. Matched synovial fluid from ankylosing spondylitis patients was reported to be enriched for disease-linked clones.

This clonotype showed up many times. Its target is not known. Quantitative 5'-RACE with molecular barcodes produced the TCR beta libraries. TCRdb passed the 5' RACE reads through MiXCR, listing each CDR3 protein once. There are fewer than 550,000 distinct CDR3 sequences in the sample; about 5.4% occur only once, and 3% to 4% lies in the top ten. Trimming removed 4 bases at V and 6 bases at J, with 15 bases between. This CDR3 has 13 amino acids. Per germline, CDR1 SQVTM and CDR2 ANQGSEA. Specimen: blood, either unsorted or a sorted T cell fraction (not recorded which). The rearrangement joins TRBV29-1 to TRBJ1-2; D is uncertain. The TCR was taken from a male donor with ankylosing spondylitis. This CDR3 reads CSVAGAGSDGYTF. The CDR3 DNA sequence: TGCAGCGTTGCCGGTGCGGGTTCGGATGGCTACACCTTC.